A selection of T cell receptor beta chains follows, all from one sample in a study of T cell responses to AZD1222 COVID-19 vaccine. The table came from immunoSEQ multiplex PCR; TCRdb's copy has only in-frame clones and leaves some out. The data contain 95,000 to 150,000 clones, approximately 88% of them seen just once; the ten biggest clones take up 4.5% to 6%. Sample: peripheral blood, taken on day 0 of AZD1222 vaccination. These receptors all stem from an adult in good health. Both conserved end residues are trimmed from each CDR3.

v_call cdr3_aa
TRBV18 ASSGQVNSPLH
TRBV5-1 ASSFSSGGYQETQY
TRBV7-2 ASSSWAANTEAF
TRBV6-2/TRBV6-3 ASSPIRNGGLNEQF
TRBV5-1 ASSHGTTASSGANVLT
TRBV5-1 ASRLPGTGLDTQY
TRBV7-2 ASSLMVQETQY
TRBV6-2/TRBV6-3 ASSYGGAEETQY
TRBV6-4 ASSDGTSSYNEQF
TRBV28 ASNLNTYQPQH
TRBV12-3/TRBV12-4 ASSFLADYGYT
TRBV10-3 AISLGQGGYGYT
TRBV5-4 ASSLPGASSYNSPLH